This TCR beta chain is drawn from a study of T-cell memory formation after mild COVID-19. CDR3 length: 13 residues. V was cut by 7 bases and J by 4 bases, with 13 bases left in between. The V gene's germline CDR1 is SNHLY and CDR2 FYNNEI. This clonotype was found a few times. Its antigen is undetermined. Study outcomes and limitations: The pre-infection memory compartment contained some responding clones, suggesting cross-reactive memory joined.

TCRdb re-derived calls from the 5' RACE reads in MiXCR, one entry per CDR3 protein. In the table there are about 350,000 distinct CDR3 sequences, roughly an eighth of which are singletons. Sequencing was performed on PBMCs or a T cell subset sorted from them (not recorded which). J is TRBJ1-2 and V is TRBV2; D not certain. This TCR was sampled from a man younger than 35 who had mild COVID-19 (a few samples of this study predate the infection). Cell type and time point are not known. The CDR3 sequence: CASILGVGYGYTF. In DNA, the CDR3 is TGTGCCAGCATCCTCGGCGTGGGCTATGGCTACACCTTC. Full variable domain (missing parts from reference TRBV2 and TRBJ1-2): EPEVTQTPSHQVTQMGQEVILRCVPISNHLYFYWYRQILGQKVEFLVSFYNNEISEKSEIFDDQFSVERPDGSNFTLKIRSTKLEDSAMYFCASILGVGYGYTFGSGTRLTVV.